One T cell receptor beta chain is described in this entry. The sample originates from a study of blood T cell repertoires in COVID-19. Study summary: PBMCs, B-cell-depleted T cells, or T cells provided the cDNA or gDNA that made up the material.

Original methodology: How many nucleated cells were present was estimated from reference gene primer amplification. Sequencing was performed with immunoSEQ multiplex PCR; in TCRdb, only in-frame clones are kept and a portion is missing. That table furnishes V, J and clone size, whereas the DNA furnished D and trimming. In the table there are nearly 15,000 clones, roughly 90% of which are singletons. CDR3 length: 15 amino acids. V shed 0 bases, J shed 2 bases, and the junction held 0 bases outside the gene matches. Per germline, CDR1 LGHNT and CDR2 FRNRAP. The clonotype comes from a human donor in a cohort sampled during active COVID-19. The chain couples TRBV12-5 to TRBJ1-5; 8 nucleotides match TRBD1. Material: peripheral blood. CDR3 region: CASGLVDRGNQPQHF. The CDR3 bases are TGTGCTAGTGGTTTGGTGGACAGGGGCAATCAGCCCCAGCATTTT.